This is a list of T cell receptor beta chains from one sample in a study of cytomegalovirus exposure and HLA in healthy donors. The table came from immunoSEQ multiplex PCR; TCRdb's copy has only in-frame clones and leaves some out. The profile shows nearly 110,000 clones, more than 60% of them singletons. Sequenced: PBMCs. The receptors derive from a man aged 35-49 years in good health and CMV-seronegative. CDR3s include the opening cysteine and the closing phenylalanine or tryptophan. Each record gives: V gene, J gene, D gene, clone size, CDR3 protein, CDR3 DNA. A D gene is named only where the DNA matches it firmly. Only part of the rows carry a size: once, few, many, or a class if the clone is expanded.

>TRBV6-5|TRBJ1-1|TRBD1|NA
CASINPGQANTEAFF
TGTGCCAGCATCAACCCGGGACAGGCGAACACTGAAGCTTTCTTT
>TRBV12-5|TRBJ2-5|TRBD1|NA
CASGPGTGGRETQYF
TGTGCTAGTGGGCCCGGGACAGGGGGAAGGGAGACCCAGTACTTC
>TRBV19|TRBJ1-5|NA|NA
CASSTTDGYSNQPQHF
TGTGCCAGTAGTACCACAGACGGATATAGCAATCAGCCCCAGCATTTT
>TRBV5-5|TRBJ1-1|NA|NA
CASSLEPAGWVGTEAFF
TGTGCCAGCAGCTTGGAACCCGCAGGGTGGGTAGGAACTGAAGCTTTCTTT
>TRBV11-3|TRBJ2-3|TRBD2|NA
CASSLGGGVTDTQYF
TGTGCCAGCAGCTTAGGGGGGGGAGTCACAGATACGCAGTATTTT
>TRBV19|TRBJ1-2|TRBD1|NA
CASNQGTGGFGGGYTF
TGTGCCAGTAATCAAGGGACAGGGGGCTTCGGTGGTGGCTACACCTTC
>TRBV15|TRBJ2-7|TRBD1|few
CATSRDFDTGVYEQYF
TGTGCCACCAGCAGAGATTTTGATACAGGGGTCTACGAGCAGTACTTC
>TRBV6-1|TRBJ2-3|NA|few
CASSVNRADTQYF
TGTGCCAGCAGTGTGAACAGGGCAGATACGCAGTATTTT
>TRBV11-3|TRBJ2-2|TRBD1|NA
CASSSDRGGTGELFF
TGTGCCAGCAGCTCGGACAGGGGTGGTACCGGGGAGCTGTTTTTT
>TRBV29-1|TRBJ1-1|NA|once
CSVGDPDTEAFF
TGCAGCGTCGGAGACCCCGATACTGAAGCTTTCTTT